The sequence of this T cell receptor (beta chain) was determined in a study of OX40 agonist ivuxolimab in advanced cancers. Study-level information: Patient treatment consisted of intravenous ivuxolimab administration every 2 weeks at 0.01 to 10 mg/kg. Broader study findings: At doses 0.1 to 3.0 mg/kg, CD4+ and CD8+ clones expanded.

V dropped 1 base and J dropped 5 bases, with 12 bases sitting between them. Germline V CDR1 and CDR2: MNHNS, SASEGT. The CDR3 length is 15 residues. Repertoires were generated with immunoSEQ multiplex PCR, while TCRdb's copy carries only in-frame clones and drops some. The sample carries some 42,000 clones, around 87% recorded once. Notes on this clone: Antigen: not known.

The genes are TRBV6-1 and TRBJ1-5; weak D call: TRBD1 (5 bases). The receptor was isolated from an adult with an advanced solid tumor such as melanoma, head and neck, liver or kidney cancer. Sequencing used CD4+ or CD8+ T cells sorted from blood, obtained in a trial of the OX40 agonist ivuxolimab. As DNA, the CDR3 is TGTGCCAGCAGTGAAGGGCTCAGGGTCCATCAGCCCCAGCATTTT. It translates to CASSEGLRVHQPQHF.